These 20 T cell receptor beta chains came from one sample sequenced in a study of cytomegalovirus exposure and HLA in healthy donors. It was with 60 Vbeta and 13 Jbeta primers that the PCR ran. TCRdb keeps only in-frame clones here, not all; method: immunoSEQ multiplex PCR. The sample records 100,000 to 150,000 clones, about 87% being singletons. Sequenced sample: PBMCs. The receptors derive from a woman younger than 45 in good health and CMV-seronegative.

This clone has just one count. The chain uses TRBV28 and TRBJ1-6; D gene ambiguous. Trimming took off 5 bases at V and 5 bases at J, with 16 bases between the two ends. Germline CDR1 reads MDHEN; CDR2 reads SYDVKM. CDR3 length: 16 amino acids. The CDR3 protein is CASSTSWEKNNSPLHF. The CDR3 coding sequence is TGTGCCAGCAGTACCTCCTGGGAGAAAAATAATTCACCCCTCCACTTT.

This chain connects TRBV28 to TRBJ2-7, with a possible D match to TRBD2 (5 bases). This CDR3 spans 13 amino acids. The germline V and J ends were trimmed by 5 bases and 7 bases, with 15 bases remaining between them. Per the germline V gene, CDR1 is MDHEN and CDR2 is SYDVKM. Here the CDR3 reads CASSRLYSGEQYF. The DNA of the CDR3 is TGTGCCAGCAGTAGACTCTACTCGGGGGAGCAGTACTTC.

CDR3 in amino acids: CASSLARGRGRETQYF. CDR3 nucleotides: TGTGCCAGCAGCTTGGCCCGGGGCAGGGGACGAGAGACCCAGTACTTC. The chain is built from TRBV5-4 and TRBJ2-5; the D gene is possibly TRBD1 (6 bases). Per germline, CDR1 SGHNT and CDR2 YYREEE (reference sequence). This CDR3 is built from 16 residues. The V and J ends lost 0 bases and 4 bases respectively, with 16 bases between them.

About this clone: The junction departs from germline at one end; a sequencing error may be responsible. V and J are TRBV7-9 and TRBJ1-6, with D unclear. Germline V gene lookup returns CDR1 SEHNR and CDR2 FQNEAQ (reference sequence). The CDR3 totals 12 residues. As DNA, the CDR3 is TGTTCCAGCAGCTTAGGACTCATCCCCCTCCACTTT. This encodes CSSSLGLIPLHF.

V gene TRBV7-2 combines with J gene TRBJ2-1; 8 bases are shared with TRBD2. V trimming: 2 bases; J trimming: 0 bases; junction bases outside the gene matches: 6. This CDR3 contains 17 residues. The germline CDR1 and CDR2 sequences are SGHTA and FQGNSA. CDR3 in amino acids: CASSLRGLATSYNEQFF. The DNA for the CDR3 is TGTGCCAGCAGCTTACGCGGACTAGCCACCTCCTACAATGAGCAGTTCTTC.

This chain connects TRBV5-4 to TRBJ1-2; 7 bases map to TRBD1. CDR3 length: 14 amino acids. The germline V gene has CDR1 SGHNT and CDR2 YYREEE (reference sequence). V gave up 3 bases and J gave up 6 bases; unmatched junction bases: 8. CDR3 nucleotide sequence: TGTGCCAGCAGCTACCCGGACAGGCTGGATGGCTACACCTTC. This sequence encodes CASSYPDRLDGYTF.

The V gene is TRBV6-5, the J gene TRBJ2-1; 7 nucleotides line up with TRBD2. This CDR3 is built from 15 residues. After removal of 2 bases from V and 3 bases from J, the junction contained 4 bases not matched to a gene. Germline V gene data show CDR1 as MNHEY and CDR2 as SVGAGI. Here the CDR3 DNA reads TGTGCCAGCAGTTACCGGGGGGTTGGCTACAATGAGCAGTTCTTC. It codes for CASSYRGVGYNEQFF.

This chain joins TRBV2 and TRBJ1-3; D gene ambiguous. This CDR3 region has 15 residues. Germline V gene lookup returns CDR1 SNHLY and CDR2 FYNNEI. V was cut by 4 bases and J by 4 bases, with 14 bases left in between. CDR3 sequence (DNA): TGTGCCAGCAGTGGAGAGGCAGTTGGCGGAAACACCATATATTTT. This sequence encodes CASSGEAVGGNTIYF. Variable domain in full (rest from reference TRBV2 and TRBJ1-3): EPEVTQTPSHQVTQMGQEVILRCVPISNHLYFYWYRQILGQKVEFLVSFYNNEISEKSEIFDDQFSVERPDGSNFTLKIRSTKLEDSAMYFCASSGEAVGGNTIYFGEGSWLTVV.

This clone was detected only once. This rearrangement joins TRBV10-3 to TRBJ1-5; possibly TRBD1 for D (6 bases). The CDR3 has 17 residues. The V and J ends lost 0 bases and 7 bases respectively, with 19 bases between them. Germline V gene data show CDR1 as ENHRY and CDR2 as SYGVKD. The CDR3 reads CAISESFSGGRGQPQHF. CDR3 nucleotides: TGTGCCATCAGTGAGTCGTTCTCGGGGGGCCGGGGGCAGCCCCAGCATTTT.

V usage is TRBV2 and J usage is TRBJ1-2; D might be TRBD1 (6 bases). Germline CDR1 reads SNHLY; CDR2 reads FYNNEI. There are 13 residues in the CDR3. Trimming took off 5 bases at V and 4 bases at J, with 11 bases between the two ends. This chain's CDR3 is CASSSGQRYGYTF. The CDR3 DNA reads TGTGCCAGCAGTTCCGGACAGCGCTATGGCTACACCTTC.

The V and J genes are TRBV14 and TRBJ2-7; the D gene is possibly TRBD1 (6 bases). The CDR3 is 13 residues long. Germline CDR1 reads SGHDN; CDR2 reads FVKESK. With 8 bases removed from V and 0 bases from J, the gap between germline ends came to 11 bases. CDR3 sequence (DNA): TGTGCCAGCTCAGGACAGAACTCCTACGAGCAGTACTTC. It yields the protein CASSGQNSYEQYF.

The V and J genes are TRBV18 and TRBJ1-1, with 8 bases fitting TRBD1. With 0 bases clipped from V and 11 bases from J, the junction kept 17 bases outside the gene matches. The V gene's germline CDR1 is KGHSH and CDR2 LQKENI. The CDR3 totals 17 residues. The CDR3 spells CASSPPGGRGLSSTAFF. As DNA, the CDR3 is TGTGCCAGCTCACCACCCGGGGGCAGGGGGCTTTCGAGTACGGCTTTCTTT.

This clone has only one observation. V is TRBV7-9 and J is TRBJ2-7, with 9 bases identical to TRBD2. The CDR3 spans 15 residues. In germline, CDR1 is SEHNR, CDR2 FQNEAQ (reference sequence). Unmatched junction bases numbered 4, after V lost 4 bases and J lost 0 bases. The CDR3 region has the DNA TGTGCCAGCAGCTCCTTTAGCGGGGGCTCCTACGAGCAGTACTTC. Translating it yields CASSSFSGGSYEQYF. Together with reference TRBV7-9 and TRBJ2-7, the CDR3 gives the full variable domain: DTGVSQNPRHKITKRGQNVTFRCDPISEHNRLYWYRQTLGQGPEFLTYFQNEAQLEKSRLLSDRFSAERPKGSFSTLEIQRTEQGDSAMYLCASSSFSGGSYEQYFGPGTRLTVT.

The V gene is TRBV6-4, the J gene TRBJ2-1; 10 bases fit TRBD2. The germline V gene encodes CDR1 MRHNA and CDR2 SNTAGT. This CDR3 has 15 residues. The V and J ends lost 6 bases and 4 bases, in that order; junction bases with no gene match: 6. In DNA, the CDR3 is TGTGCCAGCAGCCCCGGACTAGCGGAGTACAATGAGCAGTTCTTC. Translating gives CASSPGLAEYNEQFF.

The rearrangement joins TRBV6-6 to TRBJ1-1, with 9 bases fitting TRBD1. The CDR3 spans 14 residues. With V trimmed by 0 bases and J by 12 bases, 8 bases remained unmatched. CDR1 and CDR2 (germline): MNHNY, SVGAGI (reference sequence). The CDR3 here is CASSYSGQGWATFF. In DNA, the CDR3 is TGTGCCAGCAGTTACTCGGGACAGGGATGGGCAACTTTCTTT.

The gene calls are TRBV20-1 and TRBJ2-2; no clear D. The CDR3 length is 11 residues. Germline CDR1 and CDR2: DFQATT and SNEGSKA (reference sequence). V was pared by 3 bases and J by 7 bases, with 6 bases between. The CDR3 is CSARSIGELFF. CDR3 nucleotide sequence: TGCAGTGCTAGGAGTATCGGGGAGCTGTTTTTT.

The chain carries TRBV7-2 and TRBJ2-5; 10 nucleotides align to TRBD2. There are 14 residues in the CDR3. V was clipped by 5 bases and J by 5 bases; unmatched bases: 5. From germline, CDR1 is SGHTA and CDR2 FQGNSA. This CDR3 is CASSRGTSDETQYF. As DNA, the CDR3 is TGTGCCAGCAGCCGCGGGACTAGCGACGAGACCCAGTACTTC.

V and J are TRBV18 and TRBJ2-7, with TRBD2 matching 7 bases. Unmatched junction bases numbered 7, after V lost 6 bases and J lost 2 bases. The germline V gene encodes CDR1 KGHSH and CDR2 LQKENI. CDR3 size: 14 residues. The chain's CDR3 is CASSLAGQTYEQYF. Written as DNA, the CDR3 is TGTGCCAGCTCCTTAGCGGGCCAAACCTACGAGCAGTACTTC.

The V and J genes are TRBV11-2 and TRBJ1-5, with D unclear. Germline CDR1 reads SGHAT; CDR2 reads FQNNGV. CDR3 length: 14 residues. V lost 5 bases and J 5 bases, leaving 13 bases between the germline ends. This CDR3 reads CASSAGSYDQPQHF. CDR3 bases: TGTGCCAGCAGCGCGGGCAGCTACGATCAGCCCCAGCATTTT. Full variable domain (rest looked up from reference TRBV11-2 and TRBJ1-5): EAGVAQSPRYKIIEKRQSVAFWCNPISGHATLYWYQQILGQGPKLLIQFQNNGVVDDSQLPKDRFSAERLKGVDSTLKIQPAKLEDSAVYLCASSAGSYDQPQHFGDGTRLSIL.

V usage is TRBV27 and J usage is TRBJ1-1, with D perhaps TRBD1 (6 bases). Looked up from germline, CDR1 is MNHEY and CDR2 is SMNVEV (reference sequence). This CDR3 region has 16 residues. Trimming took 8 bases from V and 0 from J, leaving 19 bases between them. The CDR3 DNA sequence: TGTGCCAGCGGGTTCCCCTGGACAGAAATGAACACTGAAGCTTTCTTT. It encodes CASGFPWTEMNTEAFF.